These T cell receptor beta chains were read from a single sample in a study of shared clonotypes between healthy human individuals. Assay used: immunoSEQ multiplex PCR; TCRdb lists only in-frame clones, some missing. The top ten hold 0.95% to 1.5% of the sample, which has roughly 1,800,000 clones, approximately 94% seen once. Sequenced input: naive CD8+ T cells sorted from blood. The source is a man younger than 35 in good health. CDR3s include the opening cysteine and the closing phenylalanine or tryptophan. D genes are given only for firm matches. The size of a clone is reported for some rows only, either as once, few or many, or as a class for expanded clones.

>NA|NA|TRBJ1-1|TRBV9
CASSVAGGMNTEAFF
TGTGCCAGCAGCGTAGCTGGAGGGATGAACACTGAAGCTTTCTTT
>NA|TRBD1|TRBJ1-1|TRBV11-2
CASSPPGQGSTEAFF
TGTGCCAGCAGCCCCCCGGGACAGGGGTCCACTGAAGCTTTCTTT
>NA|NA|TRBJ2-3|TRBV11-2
CASSLAPTDTQYF
TGTGCCAGCAGCCTGGCCCCGACAGATACGCAGTATTTT
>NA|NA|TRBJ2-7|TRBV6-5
CASSYSSGGGYEQYF
TGTGCCAGCAGTTACTCCTCCGGGGGAGGCTACGAGCAGTACTTC
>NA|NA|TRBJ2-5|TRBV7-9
CASSGRVQETQYF
TGTGCCAGCAGCGGACGTGTTCAAGAGACCCAGTACTTC
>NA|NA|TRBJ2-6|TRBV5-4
CASSLVQSSGANVLTF
TGTGCCAGCAGCTTGGTTCAGAGCTCTGGGGCCAACGTCCTGACTTTC
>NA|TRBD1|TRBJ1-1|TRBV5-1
CASSLGAGQSTEAFF
TGCGCCAGCAGCTTGGGCGCGGGACAGAGCACTGAAGCTTTCTTT
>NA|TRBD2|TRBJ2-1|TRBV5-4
CASSLDPREGNEQFF
TGTGCCAGCAGCCTTGACCCCAGGGAGGGAAATGAGCAGTTCTTC
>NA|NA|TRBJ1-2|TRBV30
CAWSLSTPRDSNYGYTF
TGTGCCTGGAGTCTCTCAACCCCCAGGGATTCGAACTATGGCTACACCTTC
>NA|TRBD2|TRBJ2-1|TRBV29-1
CSVERLGLAGWGGYNEQFF
TGCAGCGTTGAAAGGTTGGGACTAGCGGGATGGGGGGGGTACAATGAGCAGTTCTTC
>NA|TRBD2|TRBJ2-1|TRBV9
CASSDPSGGVNEQFF
TGTGCCAGCAGCGATCCTAGCGGGGGGGTTAATGAGCAGTTCTTC
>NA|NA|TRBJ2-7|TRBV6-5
CASSYGLGFSYEQYF
TGTGCCAGCAGTTACGGGTTAGGGTTCTCCTACGAGCAGTACTTC
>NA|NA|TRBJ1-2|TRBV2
CATGGEGAYGYTF
TGTGCCACGGGCGGGGAAGGGGCCTATGGCTACACCTTC
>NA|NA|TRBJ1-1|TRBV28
CASTGGGWTEAFF
TGTGCCAGCACCGGGGGTGGTTGGACTGAAGCTTTCTTT
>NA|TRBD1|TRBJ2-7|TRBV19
CASAAGQGYEQYF
TGTGCCAGCGCCGCGGGACAGGGGTACGAGCAGTACTTC
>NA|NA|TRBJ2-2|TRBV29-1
CSVEQNTGELFF
TGCAGCGTTGAGCAGAACACCGGGGAGCTGTTTTTT
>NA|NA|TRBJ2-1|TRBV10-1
CASSPGPQSDQFF
TGCGCCAGCAGTCCAGGGCCGCAATCAGATCAGTTCTTC
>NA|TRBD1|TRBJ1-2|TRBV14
CASSSRQGYGYTF
TGTGCCAGCAGCTCCCGACAGGGCTATGGCTACACCTTC
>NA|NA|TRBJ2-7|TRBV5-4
CASSLNGRGAEQYF
TGTGCCAGCAGCTTGAACGGGAGAGGGGCCGAGCAGTACTTC
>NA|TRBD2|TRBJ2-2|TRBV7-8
CASSRKAGGSHGELFF
TGTGCCAGCAGCCGAAAAGCGGGGGGGTCCCACGGGGAGCTGTTTTTT
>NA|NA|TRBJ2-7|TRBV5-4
CASSLEHPSSYEQYF
TGTGCCAGCAGCTTGGAACACCCAAGCTCCTACGAGCAGTACTTC
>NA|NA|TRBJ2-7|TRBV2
CASVVGGYEQYF
TGTGCCAGCGTAGTGGGAGGCTACGAGCAGTACTTC
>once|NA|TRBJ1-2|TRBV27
CASSFGQNYGYTF
TGTGCCAGCAGTTTTGGGCAAAACTATGGCTACACCTTC
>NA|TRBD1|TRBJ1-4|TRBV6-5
CASSGDRGHEKLFF
TGTGCCAGCAGTGGCGACAGGGGGCATGAAAAACTGTTTTTT
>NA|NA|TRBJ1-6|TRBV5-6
CASSFGPSGVGSPLHF
TGTGCCAGCAGCTTTGGGCCCTCGGGGGTAGGGTCACCCCTCCACTTT
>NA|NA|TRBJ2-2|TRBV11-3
CASSLRTSTGELFF
TGTGCCAGCAGCCTGAGAACGTCCACCGGGGAGCTGTTTTTT
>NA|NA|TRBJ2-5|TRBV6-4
CASSDLPNVDTHQEEETQYF
TGTGCCAGCAGTGACCTCCCCAACGTGGACACCCACCAGGAGGAAGAGACCCAGTACTTC
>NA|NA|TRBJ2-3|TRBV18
CASSPADGSTDTQYF
TGTGCCAGCTCACCAGCCGATGGAAGCACAGATACGCAGTATTTT
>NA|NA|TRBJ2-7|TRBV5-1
CASRPPGHSYEQYF
TGCGCCAGCAGACCCCCCGGGCACTCCTACGAGCAGTACTTC
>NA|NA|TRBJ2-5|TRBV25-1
CASWGWSAQYF
TGTGCCAGCTGGGGGTGGTCGGCCCAGTACTTC
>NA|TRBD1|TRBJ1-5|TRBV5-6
CASSSQGSGGANQPQHF
TGTGCCAGCAGCTCCCAGGGTTCAGGGGGAGCAAATCAGCCCCAGCATTTT
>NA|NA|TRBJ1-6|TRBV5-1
CASSLVEVLTGNHSPLHF
TGCGCCAGCAGCTTGGTGGAGGTCCTAACAGGGAACCATTCACCCCTCCACTTT
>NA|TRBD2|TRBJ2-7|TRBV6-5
CASSTGGGGYEQYF
TGTGCCAGCAGTACGGGAGGGGGGGGCTACGAGCAGTACTTC
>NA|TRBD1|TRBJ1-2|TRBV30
CALGQGVVYGYTF
TGTGCCTTGGGACAGGGGGTCGTTTATGGCTACACCTTC
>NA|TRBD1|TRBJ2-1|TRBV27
CASSPGQPSNEQFF
TGTGCCAGCAGTCCGGGACAGCCTAGCAATGAGCAGTTCTTC
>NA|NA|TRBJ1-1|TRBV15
CATSRGPLNTEAFF
TGTGCCACCAGCAGAGGACCGTTGAACACTGAAGCTTTCTTT